One T cell receptor (beta chain) is described in this entry. The antigen is unknown. The record originates from a study of graft-versus-host responses after intestinal transplantation. This CDR3 region has 15 residues. V lost 2 bases and J lost 4; bases outside the gene matches: 5. Germline lookup yields CDR1 SGHNT and CDR2 YYREEE (reference sequence). Assay used: immunoSEQ multiplex PCR; TCRdb lists only in-frame clones, some missing. Of some 120,000 clones listed, about nine tenths were seen once; the top ten hold roughly 0.2%. This TCR was recovered from a human donor who received an intestinal transplant. The material was unstimulated CD4+ T cells sorted from spleen or lymph node cells, obtained before intestinal transplant. This chain links TRBV5-4 with TRBJ2-5; 10 bases are shared with TRBD1. The CDR3 nucleotides are TGTGCCAGCAGCTTACCCGGACAGGGGGGAGAGACCCAGTACTTC. Protein: CASSLPGQGGETQYF.